The next 7 T cell receptor beta chains were all read from a single sample in a study of PD-1 blockade in mismatch repair-deficient tumors. The assay was immunoSEQ multiplex PCR, and TCRdb's table has in-frame clones only and misses some. The top ten clones hold more than 11% of a sample with 60,000 to 70,000 clones, more than 70% of them seen once. This material consisted of peripheral blood, taken 52 weeks after starting pembrolizumab. The receptors derive from an adult with mismatch repair-deficient cancer.

This chain uses TRBV13 with TRBJ2-7; 11 positions agree with TRBD2. The length of the CDR3 is 15 residues. J gave up 3 bases and V 5 bases, and 6 bases lay outside the gene matches. CDR1 PRHDT and CDR2 FYEKMQ come from the germline V gene (reference sequence). This CDR3 is CASSTGLAVVYEQYF. CDR3 sequence (DNA): TGTGCCAGCAGCACGGGACTAGCGGTCGTCTACGAGCAGTACTTC.

The table lists this clone with a count of one. The V call is TRBV19, the J call TRBJ1-3, with D possibly TRBD1 on 5 matching bases. Trimming pared 4 bases from V and 7 bases from J, leaving 23 bases between. The CDR3 sequence is 17 residues long. The germline gives CDR1 LNHDA, CDR2 SQIVND (reference sequence). The CDR3 DNA reads TGTGCCAGTAGTAGCATCGAGCCCGGGACCCGAAGGAACACCATATATTTT. This codes for CASSSIEPGTRRNTIYF.

This clone was picked up one time. The V and J genes are TRBV4-3 and TRBJ1-2; perhaps TRBD1 as D (6 bases). Germline V CDR1 and CDR2: LGHNA, YSLEER. V lost 4 bases, J lost 2 bases, and 14 bases lay in between. CDR3 size: 15 residues. The CDR3 nucleotides are TGCGCCAGCAGCCCGGGGACACTTTCAAACTATGGCTACACCTTC. This translates into CASSPGTLSNYGYTF.

The chain combines TRBV5-1 with TRBJ2-3; TRBD2 might be the D (6 bases). Trimming removed 4 bases at V and 6 bases at J, with 9 bases between. The CDR3 is 12 residues long. Germline V gene data show CDR1 as SGHRS and CDR2 as YFSETQ. The CDR3 DNA follows: TGCGCCAGCAGCCCGGGGGTGGATACGCAGTATTTT. This sequence encodes CASSPGVDTQYF. Variable domain in full (rest from reference TRBV5-1 and TRBJ2-3): KAGVTQTPRYLIKTRGQQVTLSCSPISGHRSVSWYQQTPGQGLQFLFEYFSETQRNKGNFPGRFSGRQFSNSRSEMNVSTLELGDSALYLCASSPGVDTQYFGPGTRLTVL.

The CDR3 sequence is CASSSGLAGVYEQYF. The CDR3 DNA sequence: TGTGCCAGCAGCTCGGGACTAGCGGGGGTATACGAGCAGTACTTC. V gene TRBV9 combines with J gene TRBJ2-7; 14 bases line up with TRBD2. The CDR3 length is 15 residues. Germline loops: CDR1 SGDLS, CDR2 YYNGEE. Trimming cost V 4 bases and J 4 bases; bases outside gene matches: 4.

The CDR3 DNA reads as TGTGCCAGCAGCTCGTCTGGAGAGCAGTACTTC. The encoded protein is CASSSSGEQYF. This chain uses TRBV7-9 with TRBJ2-7; D unresolved. The CDR3 loop spans 11 amino acids. V lost 4 bases and J 7 bases, leaving 8 bases between the germline ends. Germline CDR1 and CDR2: SEHNR and FQNEAQ (reference sequence).

This chain links TRBV5-4 with TRBJ2-5, with 12 bases that match TRBD2. V was clipped by 2 bases and J by 5 bases; unmatched bases: 10. CDR1 SGHNT and CDR2 YYREEE come from the germline V gene (reference sequence). This CDR3 spans 17 amino acids. This CDR3 is CASSLRLTSGSRETQYF. Written as DNA, the CDR3 is TGTGCCAGCAGCTTAAGGTTGACTAGCGGGAGTCGGGAGACCCAGTACTTC.